The source of this TCR beta chain is a study of early T cells in non-severe SARS-CoV-2 infection. TCRdb re-analysed the 5' RACE reads in MiXCR, keeping a single row per CDR3 protein. The repertoire holds about 79,000 distinct CDR3 sequences, with approximately 10% as singletons. Germline CDR1 is SGHTA and CDR2 is FQGNSA. The CDR3 loop spans 15 amino acids. Trimming removed 5 bases from V and 5 bases from J, with 18 bases in between. The sequenced sample consisted of whole blood. This clonotype was obtained from an adult who was a healthcare worker with PCR-confirmed SARS-CoV-2 infection or an uninfected control (not recorded which). The V call is TRBV7-2, the J call TRBJ2-5; D is perhaps TRBD1 (5 bases). The DNA for the CDR3 is TGTGCCAGCAGCACCGCAGGGTCTGGTGGGGAGACCCAGTACTTC. As protein: CASSTAGSGGETQYF.